Below, 27 T cell receptor beta chains from the same sample are listed, as sequenced in a study of Ad26.COV2.S vaccination and SARS-CoV-2 variants. The protocol was immunoSEQ multiplex PCR, while the TCRdb copy is restricted to in-frame clones and leaves out a portion. The sample lists around 380,000 clones, approximately 86% seen once, with 3% to 4.5% in the top ten. Regarding treatment: 15 to 20 received Ad26.COV2.S at low or high dose, single or two shots; 5 received placebo; per-sample allocation not given. The samples date from day 63 after the first vaccine or placebo injection. The source material was peripheral blood, sampled in a trial of Ad26.COV2.S vaccine versus placebo. These receptors all come from a person aged 18-65 years who received the Ad26.COV2.S COVID-19 vaccine or a placebo.

Points on this clone: The identical CDR3 is also encoded by other nucleotide sequences in the sample. The chain recombines TRBV12-3 or TRBV12-4 with TRBJ1-2; no reliable D call. There are 11 residues in the CDR3. Trimming pared 3 bases from V and 5 bases from J, leaving 4 bases between. The CDR3 loop is CASSFGYGYTF. The CDR3 bases are TGTGCCAGCAGTTTCGGATATGGCTACACCTTC.

V and J are TRBV5-1 and TRBJ2-1; D may match TRBD1 or TRBD2 (5 bases each). The CDR3 spans 16 residues. Between the trimmed V and J ends, which lost 0 bases and 0 bases, there was a span of 10 bases. Looked up from germline, CDR1 is SGHRS and CDR2 is YFSETQ. This CDR3 reads CASSLGGLSSYNEQFF. The CDR3 DNA reads TGCGCCAGCAGCTTGGGGGGGTTGAGCTCCTACAATGAGCAGTTCTTC.

This chain links TRBV19 with TRBJ1-1; no reliable D call. Per the germline V gene, CDR1 is LNHDA and CDR2 is SQIVND (reference sequence). CDR3 length equals 13 residues. The V end was cut by 0 bases, the J end by 4 bases, with 6 bases between. The CDR3 coding sequence is TGTGCCAGTAGTATAGATCTTATCACTGAAGCTTTCTTT. It yields the protein CASSIDLITEAFF.

This chain connects TRBV3-1 (or the pseudogene TRBV3-2) to TRBJ2-2; possibly TRBD1 for D (6 bases). This CDR3 has 17 amino acids. Trimming took 0 bases from V and 5 from J, leaving 16 bases between them. Germline V gene sequence: CDR1 LGHDT, CDR2 YNNKEL (reference sequence). The CDR3 region has the DNA TGTGCCAGCAGCCAAGATCCCGGCAGGGGAACTACCGGGGAGCTGTTTTTT. It yields the protein CASSQDPGRGTTGELFF.

The chain uses TRBV19 and TRBJ2-1; 11 nucleotides agree with TRBD2. CDR3 length: 15 amino acids. Losses at the gene ends were 0 bases for V and 14 bases for J; bases not matched to a gene: 9. The V gene's germline CDR1 is LNHDA and CDR2 SQIVND (reference sequence). Here the CDR3 DNA reads TGTGCCAGTAGTATAGATCTAGCTAGCGGGGGGACCAAGTTCTTC. Protein product: CASSIDLASGGTKFF.

J is TRBJ2-5 and V is TRBV5-8; 9 positions agree with TRBD2. This CDR3 region has 15 residues. The germline V gene has CDR1 SGHTS and CDR2 YDEGEE. V lost 0 bases to trimming and J lost 7 bases; unmatched junction nucleotides: 7. The CDR3 protein is CASSLAASGMGTQYF. CDR3 bases: TGTGCCAGCAGCTTGGCAGCTAGCGGGATGGGGACCCAGTACTTC.

This clone showed up just once. The V gene is TRBV5-1, the J gene TRBJ2-3; D unresolved. The CDR3 spans 14 residues. The V gene's germline CDR1 is SGHRS and CDR2 YFSETQ. V lost 5 bases and J 0 bases, leaving 10 bases between the germline ends. CDR3 region: CASRGHLSTDTQYF. In DNA, the CDR3 is TGCGCCAGCAGGGGCCATTTGAGCACAGATACGCAGTATTTT.

The chain recombines TRBV7-8 with TRBJ1-1, with a possible D match to TRBD1 (6 bases). The V end lost 5 bases, the J end lost 0 bases, and 10 bases lay between the germline ends. Germline assignment: CDR1 SGHVS and CDR2 FQNEAQ. CDR3 length: 14 residues. The CDR3 sequence: CASSRGGLNTEAFF. The DNA for the CDR3 is TGTGCCAGCAGCCGTGGGGGCCTGAACACTGAAGCTTTCTTT.

This chain uses TRBV12-3 or TRBV12-4 with TRBJ2-1, with TRBD1 as a possible D gene (6 bases). Trimming removed 6 bases from V and 10 bases from J, with 13 bases in between. The CDR3 is 12 amino acids. DNA of the CDR3: TGTGCCAGCAGGTATAGCAGGGGAGAGCAGTTCTTC. Its protein product is CASRYSRGEQFF.

The chain carries TRBV7-6 and TRBJ2-5; 11 bases line up with TRBD2. The V and J ends lost 3 bases and 5 bases, in that order; junction bases with no gene match: 5. The CDR3 is 15 residues long. Germline CDR1 reads SGHVS; CDR2 reads FNYEAQ. The CDR3 protein is CASSFSGGDGETQYF. Here the CDR3 DNA reads TGTGCCAGCAGCTTTAGCGGGGGGGACGGGGAGACCCAGTACTTC.

In this sample, this clone turned up a few times. This chain links TRBV6-5 with TRBJ1-6, with D hard to call. CDR1 is MNHEY and CDR2 is SVGAGI in the germline V gene. The V end was cut by 4 bases, the J end by 7 bases, with 14 bases between. The CDR3 sequence is 15 residues long. CDR3 DNA: TGTGCCAGCAGTTTAGGCGGCACGAGAAATTCACCCCTCCACTTT. Amino acids: CASSLGGTRNSPLHF.

DNA for the CDR3: TGCAGCGTTGGGGAGGACAGGGGGAACACCGGGGAGCTGTTTTTT. It encodes CSVGEDRGNTGELFF. The chain combines TRBV29-1 with TRBJ2-2; TRBD1 matches at 9 bases. The junction had 4 bases not matched to a gene; V was cut back by 4 bases and J by 1 base. Germline-derived CDR1 and CDR2 are SQVTM and ANQGSEA. The CDR3 sequence is 15 residues long.

The chain links TRBV19 to TRBJ1-3; no clear D gene. The V end lost 5 bases, the J end lost 0 bases, and 8 bases lay between the germline ends. The CDR3 consists of 14 residues. CDR1 and CDR2 (germline): LNHDA, SQIVND (reference sequence). CDR3 DNA: TGTGCCAGTAGTTTTCAGAGCTCTGGAAACACCATATATTTT. Protein product: CASSFQSSGNTIYF.

The chain employs TRBV7-2 and TRBJ2-7; D call uncertain. The V gene lost 2 bases and the J gene lost 5 bases, with 10 bases spanning the gap. The germline gives CDR1 SGHTA, CDR2 FQGNSA. This CDR3 has 13 residues. The CDR3 is CASSLSFVDEQYF. CDR3 sequence (DNA): TGTGCCAGCAGCTTATCGTTTGTCGACGAGCAGTACTTC.

The chain carries TRBV7-9 and TRBJ1-4, with D unclear. The CDR3 is 15 amino acids. CDR1 and CDR2 (germline): SEHNR, FQNEAQ (reference sequence). V lost 3 bases and J 0 bases, leaving 8 bases between the germline ends. The CDR3 DNA follows: TGTGCCAGCAGCTTTATACTTGCAACTAATGAAAAACTGTTTTTT. Its protein product is CASSFILATNEKLFF.

The genes are TRBV7-9 and TRBJ2-7; D is unresolved. The V and J ends lost 1 base and 4 bases respectively, with 8 bases between them. CDR1 SEHNR and CDR2 FQNEAQ come from the germline V gene (reference sequence). CDR3 length: 13 residues. CDR3: CASSLEVSYEQYF. The CDR3 nucleotides are TGTGCCAGCAGCTTAGAGGTCAGTTACGAGCAGTACTTC. Supplemented by reference TRBV7-9 and TRBJ2-7, the full variable domain reads DTGVSQNPRHKITKRGQNVTFRCDPISEHNRLYWYRQTLGQGPEFLTYFQNEAQLEKSRLLSDRFSAERPKGSFSTLEIQRTEQGDSAMYLCASSLEVSYEQYFGPGTRLTVT.

This clone appeared once. Here the CDR3 DNA reads TGTGCCAGCAGCCTGGACAGGGGGACTGGAAACACCATATATTTT. Translating gives CASSLDRGTGNTIYF. The chain couples TRBV5-4 to TRBJ1-3; 10 nucleotides align to TRBD1. V was pared by 4 bases and J by 2 bases, with 3 bases of the junction left unmatched. The CDR3 sequence is 15 residues long. Germline V lookup: CDR1 SGHNT, CDR2 YYREEE (reference sequence).

The chain combines TRBV6-5 with TRBJ1-5, with D possibly being TRBD1 (6 bases). Germline assignment: CDR1 MNHEY and CDR2 SVGAGI. The CDR3 extends over 15 amino acids. V dropped 7 bases and J dropped 2 bases, with 15 bases sitting between them. Here the CDR3 reads CASILQGGGNQPQHF. The CDR3 DNA sequence: TGTGCCAGCATCCTACAGGGAGGTGGCAATCAGCCCCAGCATTTT.

This clone turned up a few times. The chain is built from TRBV16 and TRBJ1-1, with D uncertain. The germline CDR1 and CDR2 sequences are KGHSY and FQNENV. The CDR3 has 12 residues. The germline V and J ends were trimmed by 1 base and 1 base, with 1 base remaining between them. CDR3 nucleotide sequence: TGTGCCAGCAGCCAATGGAACACTGAAGCTTTCTTT. Its protein is CASSQWNTEAFF.

In nucleotides, the CDR3 is TGTGCCAGCAGTGAAGGACCGGCTAGCACTGAAGCTTTCTTT. Translating it yields CASSEGPASTEAFF. The rearrangement links TRBV6-1 to TRBJ1-1; D is unclear. The CDR3 spans 14 residues. The V and J ends lost 1 base and 4 bases respectively, with 10 bases between them. CDR1 and CDR2 (germline): MNHNS, SASEGT.

The chain joins TRBV7-8 to TRBJ2-1, with TRBD2 matching 7 bases. The CDR3 consists of 16 residues. CDR1 is SGHVS and CDR2 is FQNEAQ in the germline V gene. V was clipped by 5 bases and J by 2 bases; unmatched bases: 9. This CDR3 is CASSLRKGGPYNEQFF. The CDR3 DNA sequence: TGTGCCAGCAGCCTCAGAAAGGGAGGGCCCTACAATGAGCAGTTCTTC.

For this clone: Other DNA sequences in the sample encode the same CDR3. The rearrangement links TRBV9 to TRBJ2-1, with 9 bases that match TRBD2. With V trimmed by 2 bases and J by 6 bases, 12 bases remained unmatched. The CDR3 totals 17 residues. The germline CDR1 and CDR2 sequences are SGDLS and YYNGEE. CDR3 bases: TGTGCCAGCAGCGTGGGGGCGGGGGGGCGGTGGGGCAATGAGCAGTTCTTC. This gives the protein CASSVGAGGRWGNEQFF.

The chain employs TRBV25-1 and TRBJ1-2; D might be TRBD1 (6 bases). Germline V gene data show CDR1 as MGHDK and CDR2 as SYGVNS. Trimming left V 5 bases short and J 2 bases short, with 15 bases between. CDR3 size: 15 residues. As DNA, the CDR3 is TGTGCCAGCAGTTCTCGACAGGTTGGGAACTATGGCTACACCTTC. Translated, it gives CASSSRQVGNYGYTF.

This clone was seen ten or more times. V usage is TRBV10-3 and J usage is TRBJ1-2; D uncertain. V was shortened by 2 bases and J by 3 bases, with 16 bases between the two germline ends. This CDR3 contains 16 residues. Germline-derived CDR1 and CDR2 are ENHRY and SYGVKD. This chain's CDR3 is CAISEQVLLADYGYTF. CDR3 sequence (DNA): TGTGCCATCAGTGAGCAGGTCCTTTTGGCGGACTATGGCTACACCTTC.

This clone is a singleton in its sample. The chain employs TRBV7-2 and TRBJ2-3, with D maybe TRBD1 (6 bases). CDR1 and CDR2 from the germline V gene are SGHTA and FQGNSA. CDR3 size: 14 residues. Trimming shortened V by 3 bases and J by 2 bases, and 9 bases separated the two germline ends. The CDR3 coding sequence is TGTGCCAGCAGCTTGGGACACTACACAGATACGCAGTATTTT. Translating gives CASSLGHYTDTQYF.

The V call is TRBV11-2, the J call TRBJ1-5; D remains ambiguous. Germline V gives CDR1 SGHAT, CDR2 FQNNGV. CDR3 length: 15 residues. V dropped 2 bases and J dropped 2 bases, with 10 bases sitting between them. CDR3 sequence reads: CASSLSALGNQPQHF. The CDR3 nucleotides are TGTGCCAGCAGCTTATCGGCGCTGGGCAATCAGCCCCAGCATTTT.

V usage is TRBV27 and J usage is TRBJ2-7; TRBD1 or TRBD2 may be the D gene (5 bases each). Germline V gives CDR1 MNHEY, CDR2 SMNVEV (reference sequence). The CDR3 loop spans 15 amino acids. Between the trimmed V and J ends, which lost 6 bases and 2 bases, there was a span of 17 bases. The DNA of the CDR3 is TGTGCCAGCAGCGTAGGGACGGGCCTAACCTACGAGCAGTACTTC. Its translation: CASSVGTGLTYEQYF.